A single sample gave rise to the 10 T cell receptor beta chains below, sequenced in a study of OX40 agonist ivuxolimab in advanced cancers. Profiled with immunoSEQ multiplex PCR; TCRdb holds only in-frame clones, not every one. The table has 84,000 or so clones, 75% to 95% seen once. Sequenced material: CD4+ or CD8+ T cells sorted from blood, taken in a trial of the OX40 agonist ivuxolimab. Receptors were obtained from an adult with an advanced solid tumor such as melanoma, head and neck, liver or kidney cancer.

This clone is a singleton in its sample. The J gene is TRBJ1-1, the V gene TRBV6-6; D remains unclear. The germline V gene encodes CDR1 MNHNY and CDR2 SVGAGI (reference sequence). The CDR3 length is 12 residues. The V gene lost 7 bases and the J gene lost 1 base, with 7 bases spanning the gap. The CDR3 bases are TGTGCCAGCACCCTACAGAACACTGAAGCTTTCTTT. As protein: CASTLQNTEAFF.

The chain recombines TRBV27 with TRBJ2-6; D is perhaps TRBD2 (6 bases). Germline-derived CDR1 and CDR2 are MNHEY and SMNVEV (reference sequence). Trimming left V 4 bases short and J 4 bases short, with 8 bases between. CDR3 size: 14 residues. The CDR3 DNA reads TGTGCCAGCAGTTGGGGAGGAGGGGCCAACGTCCTGACTTTC. Amino acid sequence: CASSWGGGANVLTF.

The V and J genes are TRBV5-8 and TRBJ1-6; D may be TRBD1 (6 bases). Germline values: CDR1 SGHTS, CDR2 YDEGEE. There are 15 residues in the CDR3. V was shortened by 2 bases and J by 8 bases, with 14 bases between the two germline ends. The CDR3 loop reads CASSLGGQGYSPLHF. The CDR3 DNA reads as TGTGCCAGCAGCTTAGGAGGGCAGGGGTATTCACCCCTCCACTTT.

The V gene is TRBV28, the J gene TRBJ2-5, with D possibly being TRBD1 (5 bases). The CDR3 totals 12 residues. The V end lost 6 bases, the J end lost 4 bases, and 9 bases lay between the germline ends. Germline V CDR1 and CDR2: MDHEN, SYDVKM. The CDR3 DNA sequence: TGTGCCAGCAGGGGGCTGGGAGAGACCCAGTACTTC. This gives the protein CASRGLGETQYF. The complete variable domain, with remaining parts taken from reference TRBV28 and TRBJ2-5, reads DVKVTQSSRYLVKRTGEKVFLECVQDMDHENMFWYRQDPGLGLRLIYFSYDVKMKEKGDIPEGYSVSREKKERFSLILESASTNQTSMYLCASRGLGETQYFGPGTRLLVL.

The V gene is TRBV5-1, the J gene TRBJ2-7; D could derive from TRBD1 or TRBD2 (5 bases each). Germline loops: CDR1 SGHRS, CDR2 YFSETQ. The ends were cut back, 3 bases at V and 2 bases at J, with 12 bases in the middle. This CDR3 has 14 amino acids. For the CDR3, the DNA is TGCGCCAGCAGCTGGGACGGATTAACCTACGAGCAGTACTTC. Residues: CASSWDGLTYEQYF.

This chain links TRBV7-3 with TRBJ2-3, with 10 bases matching TRBD1. The J segment lost 3 bases and the V segment lost 0 bases, leaving 0 bases of the junction unmatched. Looked up from germline, CDR1 is SGHTA and CDR2 is FQGTGA. There are 15 residues in the CDR3. The CDR3 DNA is TGTGCCAGCAGCTTAACGGGACAGGGGACAGATACGCAGTATTTT. Translation: CASSLTGQGTDTQYF.

The CDR3 DNA is TGTGCCAGCAGCTTAACGGGAGAACAAGGCTACACCTTC. This encodes CASSLTGEQGYTF. The J gene is TRBJ1-2, the V gene TRBV7-9; D is uncertain. CDR3 length equals 13 residues. The V end lost 2 bases, the J end lost 8 bases, and 12 bases lay between the germline ends. CDR1 SEHNR and CDR2 FQNEAQ come from the germline V gene (reference sequence).

The chain recombines TRBV5-6 with TRBJ1-2; possibly TRBD1 for D (6 bases). The CDR3 spans 14 residues. In germline, CDR1 is SGHDT, CDR2 YYEEEE. V was clipped by 1 base and J by 8 bases, with 15 bases between them. Written as DNA, the CDR3 is TGTGCCAGCAGCTTGTACGCAGGGGAGCGGGGCTACACCTTC. This codes for CASSLYAGERGYTF.

The rearrangement links TRBV21-1 to TRBJ1-1; the table assigns TRBD1, which was not confirmed against the DNA. TRBV21-1 is a pseudogene locus. The CDR3 covers 14 residues. The DNA for the CDR3 is TGTGCCAGCAGCACTGGGACAGGGGGGACTGAAGCTTTCTTT. This gives the protein CASSTGTGGTEAFF.

The rearrangement links TRBV11-3 to TRBJ2-5, with TRBD2 matching over 15 bases. Per the germline V gene, CDR1 is SGHNT and CDR2 is YENEEA. The CDR3 is made up of 17 amino acids. The junction had 9 bases not matched to a gene; V was cut back by 5 bases and J by 5 bases. The CDR3 is CASSPGLAGGLGETQYF. CDR3 DNA sequence: TGTGCCAGCAGCCCTGGACTAGCGGGAGGGCTGGGGGAGACCCAGTACTTC.